Listed here are 20 T cell receptor beta chains from one sample, sequenced in a study of OX40 agonist ivuxolimab in advanced cancers. Repertoires were generated with immunoSEQ multiplex PCR, while TCRdb's copy carries only in-frame clones and drops some. This sample yields about 40,000 clones, of which roughly four fifths are seen a single time; around 1.9% belongs to the top ten. The sample here was CD4+ or CD8+ T cells sorted from blood, taken in a trial of the OX40 agonist ivuxolimab. These receptors all come from an adult with an advanced solid tumor such as melanoma, head and neck, liver or kidney cancer.

The chain uses TRBV7-3 and TRBJ2-2; no firm D call. The CDR3 totals 14 residues. Trimming left V 2 bases short and J 6 bases short, with 10 bases between. In germline, CDR1 is SGHTA, CDR2 FQGTGA. The CDR3 spells CASSLPVPPGELFF. The DNA of the CDR3 is TGTGCCAGCAGCTTACCAGTCCCTCCCGGGGAGCTGTTTTTT.

V is TRBV5-1 and J is TRBJ2-1; D is unresolved. V was trimmed by 0 bases and J by 1 base, leaving 8 bases between them. CDR3 length: 15 amino acids. Germline V CDR1 and CDR2: SGHRS, YFSETQ. DNA of the CDR3: TGCGCCAGCAGCTTGGCGGGTCAGTCCTACAATGAGCAGTTCTTC. Amino acid sequence: CASSLAGQSYNEQFF. The complete variable domain, with remaining parts taken from reference TRBV5-1 and TRBJ2-1, reads KAGVTQTPRYLIKTRGQQVTLSCSPISGHRSVSWYQQTPGQGLQFLFEYFSETQRNKGNFPGRFSGRQFSNSRSEMNVSTLELGDSALYLCASSLAGQSYNEQFFGPGTRLTVL.

The chain employs TRBV27 and TRBJ2-5, with 11 bases identical to TRBD1. V shed 5 bases and J 5 bases; nucleotides not matched to a gene: 4. Germline CDR1 is MNHEY and CDR2 is SMNVEV (reference sequence). The CDR3 length is 14 residues. CDR3: CASSRGTGGETQYF. DNA of the CDR3: TGTGCCAGCAGTCGCGGGACAGGGGGGGAGACCCAGTACTTC.

This chain joins TRBV15 and TRBJ1-2, with D hard to call. The CDR3 contains 16 residues. V was clipped by 0 bases and J by 7 bases, with 18 bases between them. Looked up from germline, CDR1 is LNHNV and CDR2 is YYDKDF (reference sequence). CDR3 region: CATSRDNKRGSSGYTF. CDR3 coding DNA: TGTGCCACCAGCAGAGATAATAAGCGGGGAAGTAGTGGCTACACCTTC. Full variable domain (remainder filled in from reference TRBV15 and TRBJ1-2): DAMVIQNPRYQVTQFGKPVTLSCSQTLNHNVMYWYQQKSSQAPKLLFHYYDKDFNNEADTPDNFQSRRPNTSFCFLDIRSPGLGDTAMYLCATSRDNKRGSSGYTFGSGTRLTVV.

The V and J genes are TRBV6-6 and TRBJ1-5; no firm D call. Germline V gene lookup returns CDR1 MNHNY and CDR2 SVGAGI (reference sequence). The CDR3 is made up of 14 amino acids. V was clipped by 6 bases and J by 1 base, with 10 bases between them. CDR3 in amino acids: CASSRTESNQPQHF. CDR3 nucleotides: TGTGCCAGCAGCCGGACGGAAAGCAATCAGCCCCAGCATTTT.

This chain links TRBV7-9 with TRBJ1-5, with a possible D match to TRBD1 (5 bases). The germline V gene encodes CDR1 SEHNR and CDR2 FQNEAQ (reference sequence). Trimming took off 1 base at V and 4 bases at J, with 17 bases between the two ends. The CDR3 contains 17 residues. The CDR3 coding sequence is TGTGCCAGCAGCTTAGTACCCCATGGGACGGGGAATCAGCCCCAGCATTTT. It codes for CASSLVPHGTGNQPQHF.

The chain has TRBV12-5 and TRBJ1-1; D is unclear. Germline lookup yields CDR1 LGHNT and CDR2 FRNRAP. V was clipped by 2 bases and J by 8 bases, with 6 bases between them. This CDR3 comprises 11 residues. DNA for the CDR3: TGTGCTAGTGGTTTGAATCAGGAAGCTTTCTTT. Protein: CASGLNQEAFF.

The CDR3 nucleotides are TGTGCCAGCAGCTTGCGGGAGGCCCGCCAAGAGACCCAGTACTTC. It yields the protein CASSLREARQETQYF. J is TRBJ2-5 and V is TRBV11-2; TRBD2 matches at 8 bases. Germline loops: CDR1 SGHAT, CDR2 FQNNGV. The CDR3 runs to 15 residues. The V gene end was trimmed by 3 bases and the J gene end by 1 base; junction bases not matched to a gene: 4.

The CDR3 is CASSLAASGRFTDTQYF. The DNA of the CDR3 is TGTGCCAGCAGCTTAGCTGCTAGCGGGAGGTTCACAGATACGCAGTATTTT. The J gene is TRBJ2-3, the V gene TRBV7-6, with TRBD2 identical over 11 bases. This CDR3 has 17 residues. J gave up 2 bases and V 0 bases, and 4 bases lay outside the gene matches. CDR1 SGHVS and CDR2 FNYEAQ come from the germline V gene.

The chain links TRBV15 to TRBJ1-5; possible D gene TRBD1, 6 bases. Germline CDR1 is LNHNV and CDR2 is YYDKDF (reference sequence). The CDR3 is made up of 16 amino acids. Trimming removed 1 base from V and 2 bases from J, with 12 bases in between. The CDR3 loop reads CATSRVRTVGNQPQHF. CDR3 DNA sequence: TGTGCCACCAGCAGAGTCCGGACAGTCGGCAATCAGCCCCAGCATTTT.

The CDR3 DNA is TGCGCCAGCAGCTTCGGTGGCAATCAGCCCCAGCATTTT. Translation gives CASSFGGNQPQHF. V gene TRBV5-1 combines with J gene TRBJ1-5, with no clear D. Trimming cost V 2 bases and J 2 bases, with 5 bases left between them. This CDR3 is 13 amino acids long. Per the germline V gene, CDR1 is SGHRS and CDR2 is YFSETQ.

The chain recombines TRBV6-6 with TRBJ1-2; D ambiguous. The CDR3 has 13 residues. Germline lookup yields CDR1 MNHNY and CDR2 SVGAGI (reference sequence). V lost 5 bases and J 5 bases, leaving 12 bases between the germline ends. DNA for the CDR3: TGTGCCAGCAGTCCCTGGGTCGGGTATGGCTACACCTTC. It specifies CASSPWVGYGYTF.

The gene calls are TRBV11-3 and TRBJ2-7, with D maybe TRBD2 (5 bases). V lost 3 bases and J lost 7, with 10 bases in between. This CDR3 has 12 amino acids. CDR1 and CDR2 from the germline V gene are SGHNT and YENEEA. Here the CDR3 DNA reads TGTGCCAGCAGCTTTGACGCGGGTGAGCAGTACTTC. Translated, it gives CASSFDAGEQYF.

This clone was found a few times. The genes are TRBV29-1 and TRBJ2-1, with D possibly being TRBD1 or TRBD2 (5 bases each). From germline, CDR1 is SQVTM and CDR2 ANQGSEA. This CDR3 is 14 amino acids long. The ends were cut back, 7 bases at V and 9 bases at J, with 22 bases in the middle. DNA for the CDR3: TGCAGCGCTACCCTATGGATCGGGGCAGGTGAGCAGTTCTTC. It encodes CSATLWIGAGEQFF.

The rearrangement joins TRBV27 to TRBJ2-3, with 8 nucleotides matching TRBD2. Germline CDR1 MNHEY, CDR2 SMNVEV (reference sequence). The CDR3 sequence is 16 residues long. With 3 bases clipped from V and 2 bases from J, the junction kept 7 bases outside the gene matches. The CDR3 spells CASSFSLAGYTDTQYF. The CDR3 DNA reads as TGTGCCAGCAGTTTCTCGCTAGCGGGTTACACAGATACGCAGTATTTT.

The V gene is TRBV5-1, the J gene TRBJ2-7; TRBD1 agrees at 7 bases. The germline CDR1 and CDR2 sequences are SGHRS and YFSETQ. The CDR3 totals 17 residues. The V segment lost 4 bases and the J segment 2 bases; nucleotides outside the gene matches: 15. The CDR3 nucleotides are TGCGCCAGCAGCGTAGGAGACAGGGACACTAGGGCCTACGAGCAGTACTTC. It yields the protein CASSVGDRDTRAYEQYF.

V gene TRBV11-2 combines with J gene TRBJ2-2, with D unresolved. There are 13 residues in the CDR3. Germline-derived CDR1 and CDR2 are SGHAT and FQNNGV. Trimming took 6 bases from V and 4 from J, leaving 9 bases between them. This CDR3 reads CASSRQITGELFF. CDR3 DNA sequence: TGTGCCAGCAGTCGGCAGATCACCGGGGAGCTGTTTTTT.

The chain couples TRBV6-5 to TRBJ1-1; D is unclear. Germline V gene data show CDR1 as MNHEY and CDR2 as SVGAGI. The CDR3 runs to 14 residues. Trimming pared 5 bases from V and 2 bases from J, leaving 12 bases between. DNA of the CDR3: TGTGCCAGCAGTCCTTCACCCCGAAACACTGAAGCTTTCTTT. Protein: CASSPSPRNTEAFF.

The gene calls are TRBV28 and TRBJ1-5, with TRBD1 as a possible D gene (5 bases). CDR3 length equals 15 residues. Trimming stripped 6 bases from V and 7 bases from J, with 19 bases between. In germline, CDR1 is MDHEN, CDR2 SYDVKM. The CDR3 protein is CASSLGSGLGQPQHF. The CDR3 nucleotides read TGTGCCAGCAGCCTAGGGTCAGGGTTGGGGCAGCCCCAGCATTTT.

This clone was seen just once. The rearrangement uses TRBV5-4 and TRBJ1-1; D gene uncertain. The CDR3 spans 16 residues. Germline V gene sequence: CDR1 SGHNT, CDR2 YYREEE (reference sequence). V was cut by 0 bases and J by 1 base, with 13 bases left in between. CDR3 sequence (DNA): TGTGCCAGCAGCTTGGCGGTAAGGGCTTCGAACACTGAAGCTTTCTTT. Its translation: CASSLAVRASNTEAFF.